This T cell receptor beta chain was sequenced in a study of cytotoxic CD8 clonotypes in ibrutinib-treated CLL. Study results and limitations: Treatment saw public clonotypes, which were uncommon, either contract or stay stable. A rise in clonality was seen at ibrutinib response, and a fall back toward baseline was seen at progression. Patients had baseline clonality above age-matched healthy donors, and this clonality moved with circulating CD8+ T-cell counts.

For TCR beta libraries, around 2 micrograms of genomic DNA were obtained from cryopreserved PBMCs. Points on this clone: Its specificity is not known.

Profiled with immunoSEQ multiplex PCR; TCRdb holds only in-frame clones, not every one. The table includes fewer than 300,000 clones, roughly four fifths detected once. This specimen consisted of PBMCs, obtained at disease progression, from a patient treated with ibrutinib. The sequence was collected from a human donor with chronic lymphocytic leukemia.

As DNA, the CDR3 is TGTGCCAGCAGCATCCGCAATAAACCCGGGACAGGCAATGAGCAGTTCTTC. Translating it yields CASSIRNKPGTGNEQFF. The chain has TRBV7-9 and TRBJ2-1, with TRBD1 matching 8 bases. Germline V gives CDR1 SEHNR, CDR2 FQNEAQ (reference sequence). This CDR3 has 17 amino acids. The ends lost 5 bases at V and 6 bases at J; junction bases unmatched: 15.